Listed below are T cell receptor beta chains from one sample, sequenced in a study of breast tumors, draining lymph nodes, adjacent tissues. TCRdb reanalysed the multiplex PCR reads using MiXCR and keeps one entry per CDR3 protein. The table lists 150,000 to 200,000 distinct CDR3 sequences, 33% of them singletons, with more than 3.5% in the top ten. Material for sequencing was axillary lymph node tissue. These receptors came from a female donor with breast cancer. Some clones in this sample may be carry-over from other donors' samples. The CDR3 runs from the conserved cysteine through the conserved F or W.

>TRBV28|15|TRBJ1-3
CASSFLLGRGNTIYF
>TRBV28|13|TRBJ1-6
CASLGQGFVALHF
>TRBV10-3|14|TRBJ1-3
CAISALSSGNTIYF
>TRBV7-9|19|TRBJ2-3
CASSTGGLAGVRVRDTQYF
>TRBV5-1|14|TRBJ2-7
CASSPGQGRYEQYF
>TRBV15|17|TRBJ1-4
CATSRTRQLLRNEKLFF
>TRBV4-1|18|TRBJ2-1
CASSQDRGTSGFFYEQFF
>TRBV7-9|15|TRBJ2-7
CASSSRGPTAAEQYF
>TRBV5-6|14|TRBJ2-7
CASSRGTTEREQYF
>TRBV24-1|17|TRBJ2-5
CATSDHGLAGGRETQYF
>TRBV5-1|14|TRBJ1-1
CASSLLQGNTEAFF
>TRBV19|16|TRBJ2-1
CASSIVSDGSYNEQFF